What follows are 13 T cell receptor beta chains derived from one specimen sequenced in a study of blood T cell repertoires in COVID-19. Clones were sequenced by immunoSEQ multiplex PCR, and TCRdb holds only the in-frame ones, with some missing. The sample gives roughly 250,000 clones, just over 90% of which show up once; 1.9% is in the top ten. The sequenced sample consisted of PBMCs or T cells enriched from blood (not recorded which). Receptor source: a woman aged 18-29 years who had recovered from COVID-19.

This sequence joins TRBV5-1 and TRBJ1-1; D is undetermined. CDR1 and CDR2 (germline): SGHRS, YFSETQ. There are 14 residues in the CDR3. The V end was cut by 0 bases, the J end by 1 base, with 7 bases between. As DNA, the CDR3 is TGCGCCAGCAGCTTGGATTTCAGGAACACTGAAGCTTTCTTT. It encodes CASSLDFRNTEAFF.

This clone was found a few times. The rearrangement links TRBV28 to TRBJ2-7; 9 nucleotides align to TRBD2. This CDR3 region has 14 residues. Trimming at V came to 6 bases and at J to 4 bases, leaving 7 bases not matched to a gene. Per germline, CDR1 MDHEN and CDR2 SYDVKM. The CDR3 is CASRIAGVSYEQYF. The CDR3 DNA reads TGTGCCAGCAGAATAGCGGGAGTCAGTTACGAGCAGTACTTC.

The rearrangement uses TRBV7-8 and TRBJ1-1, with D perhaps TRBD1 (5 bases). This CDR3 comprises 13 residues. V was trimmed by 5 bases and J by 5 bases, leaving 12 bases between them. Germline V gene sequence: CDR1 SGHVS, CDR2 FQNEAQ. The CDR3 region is CASSPEGETEAFF. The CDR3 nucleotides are TGTGCCAGCAGCCCCGAAGGGGAAACTGAAGCTTTCTTT.

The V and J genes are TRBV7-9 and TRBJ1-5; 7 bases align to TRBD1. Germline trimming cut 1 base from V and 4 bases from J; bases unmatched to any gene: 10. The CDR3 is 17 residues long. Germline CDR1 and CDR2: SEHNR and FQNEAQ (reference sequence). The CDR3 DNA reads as TGTGCCAGCAGCTTAGTGGGACCAGGGGGACGGAATCAGCCCCAGCATTTT. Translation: CASSLVGPGGRNQPQHF.

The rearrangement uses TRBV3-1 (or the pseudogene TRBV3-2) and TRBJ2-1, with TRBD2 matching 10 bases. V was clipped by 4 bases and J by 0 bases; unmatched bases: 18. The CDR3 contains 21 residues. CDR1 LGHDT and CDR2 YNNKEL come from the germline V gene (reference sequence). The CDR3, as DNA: TGTGCCAGCAGCCCCGCTCCCTGGGCTAGCGGGAGCGGAAACTCCTACAATGAGCAGTTCTTC. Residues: CASSPAPWASGSGNSYNEQFF.

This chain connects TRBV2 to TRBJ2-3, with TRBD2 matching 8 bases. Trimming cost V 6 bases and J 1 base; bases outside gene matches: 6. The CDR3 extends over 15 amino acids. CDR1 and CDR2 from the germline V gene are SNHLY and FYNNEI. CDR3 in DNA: TGTGCCAGCAGGAGTAGCGGGGTCGGCACAGATACGCAGTATTTT. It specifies CASRSSGVGTDTQYF.

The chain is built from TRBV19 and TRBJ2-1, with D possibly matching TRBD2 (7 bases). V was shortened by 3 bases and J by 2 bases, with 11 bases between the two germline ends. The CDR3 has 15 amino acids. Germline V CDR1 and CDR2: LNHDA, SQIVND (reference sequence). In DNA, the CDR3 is TGTGCCAGTAGTATTGGGGGGGGCGCCTACAATGAGCAGTTCTTC. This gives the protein CASSIGGGAYNEQFF.

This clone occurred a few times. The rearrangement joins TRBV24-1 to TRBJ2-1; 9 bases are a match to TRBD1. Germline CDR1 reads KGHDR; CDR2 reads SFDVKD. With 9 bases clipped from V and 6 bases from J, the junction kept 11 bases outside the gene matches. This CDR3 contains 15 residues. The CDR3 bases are TGTGCCACCCTCGCAGGGACAGGGTCGGTCAATGAGCAGTTCTTC. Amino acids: CATLAGTGSVNEQFF.

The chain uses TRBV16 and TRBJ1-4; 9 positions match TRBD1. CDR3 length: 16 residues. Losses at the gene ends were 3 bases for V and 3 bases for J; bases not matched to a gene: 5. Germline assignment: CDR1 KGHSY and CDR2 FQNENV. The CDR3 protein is CASSHSTGGSNEKLFF. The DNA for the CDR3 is TGTGCCAGCAGCCACTCGACAGGGGGGTCTAATGAAAAACTGTTTTTT.

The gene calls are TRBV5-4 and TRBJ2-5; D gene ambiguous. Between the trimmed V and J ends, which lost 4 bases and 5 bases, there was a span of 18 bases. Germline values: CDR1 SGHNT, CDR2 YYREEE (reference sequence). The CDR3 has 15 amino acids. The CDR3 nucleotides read TGTGCCAGCAGCCTCTCCGCTGGCGCCGGGGAGACCCAGTACTTC. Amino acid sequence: CASSLSAGAGETQYF.

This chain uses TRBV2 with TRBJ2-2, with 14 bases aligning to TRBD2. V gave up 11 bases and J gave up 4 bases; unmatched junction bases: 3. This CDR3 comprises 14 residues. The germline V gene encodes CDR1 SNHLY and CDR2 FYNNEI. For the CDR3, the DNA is TGTGCCGGCGGGACTAGCGGGAGCACCGGGGAGCTGTTTTTT. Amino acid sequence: CAGGTSGSTGELFF.

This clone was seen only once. Here the CDR3 reads CASSTPGTAPNEKLFF. The DNA of the CDR3 is TGTGCCAGTAGTACCCCCGGGACAGCACCAAATGAAAAACTGTTTTTT. V usage is TRBV19 and J usage is TRBJ1-4; 7 bases map to TRBD1. J was trimmed by 5 bases and V by 4 bases; bases with no gene match: 10. Germline CDR1 reads LNHDA; CDR2 reads SQIVND (reference sequence). The CDR3 is 16 amino acids.

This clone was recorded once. CDR3 loop: CASSFHGGNQPQHF. CDR3 DNA: TGTGCCAGCAGCTTTCATGGAGGCAATCAGCCCCAGCATTTT. The chain employs TRBV5-4 and TRBJ1-5; D is unresolved. V was trimmed by 2 bases and J by 2 bases, leaving 8 bases between them. The CDR3 loop spans 14 amino acids. The V gene's germline CDR1 is SGHNT and CDR2 YYREEE (reference sequence).